This TCR beta chain was profiled in a study of T cell responses to AZD1222 COVID-19 vaccine. The CDR3 spans 14 residues. CDR1 is MNHEY and CDR2 is SVGAGI in the germline V gene. The trim removed 6 bases at V and 8 bases at J, leaving 7 bases unmatched. Clones were read by immunoSEQ multiplex PCR, and TCRdb kept only the in-frame ones, dropping some. The data hold 25,000 to 30,000 clones, with 78% observed a single time. In regard to this clone: Its antigen remains unidentified.

Findings and limits, study-wide: Donors in the cohort were predominantly white British and more often female, and clonal diversity was possibly underestimated. Regions 160-218 and 743-854 dominated among vaccine-associated CD4 TCRs spanning spike. Reportedly, nearly half the spike-specific TCRs target unmutated variant regions.

The clonotype was recovered from an adult in good health. The input for sequencing was peripheral blood, taken on day 0 of AZD1222 vaccination. The rearrangement links TRBV6-5 to TRBJ1-6, with TRBD1 matching 7 bases. The CDR3 DNA sequence: TGTGCCAGCAGGGAGACAGGGCGGGATTCACCCCTCCACTTT. Protein sequence: CASRETGRDSPLHF.